This TCR beta chain came from a study of blood T cell repertoires in COVID-19. Study in general: Sources were T cells, B-cell-depleted T cells, or PBMCs; the material itself was cDNA or gDNA.

Sequencing was performed with immunoSEQ multiplex PCR; in TCRdb, only in-frame clones are kept and a portion is missing. The sample includes about 180,000 clones, approximately 87% seen only once; the top ten take over 15%. Trimming at V came to 6 bases and at J to 5 bases, leaving 6 bases not matched to a gene. The CDR3 is 15 amino acids. From germline, CDR1 is MNHEY and CDR2 SVGAGI. V is TRBV6-5 and J is TRBJ2-3; 12 nucleotides agree with TRBD2. The sequencing sample was made of peripheral blood. The source of this sequence is a person aged 70 to 85 with COVID-19, enrolled during active disease. This chain's CDR3 is CASRSSGRVGDTQYF. Here the CDR3 DNA reads TGTGCCAGCAGGTCTAGCGGGAGGGTGGGAGATACGCAGTATTTT.